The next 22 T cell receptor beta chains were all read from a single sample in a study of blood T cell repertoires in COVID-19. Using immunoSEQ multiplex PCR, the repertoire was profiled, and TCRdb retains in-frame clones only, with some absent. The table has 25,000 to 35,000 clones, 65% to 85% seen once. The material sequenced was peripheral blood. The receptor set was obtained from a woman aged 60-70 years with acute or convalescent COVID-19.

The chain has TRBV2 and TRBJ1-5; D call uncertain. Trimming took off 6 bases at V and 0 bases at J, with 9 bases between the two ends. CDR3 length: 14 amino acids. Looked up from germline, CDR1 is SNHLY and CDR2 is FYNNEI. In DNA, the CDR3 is TGTGCCAGCAGGGAAATCTATAGCAATCAGCCCCAGCATTTT. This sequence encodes CASREIYSNQPQHF.

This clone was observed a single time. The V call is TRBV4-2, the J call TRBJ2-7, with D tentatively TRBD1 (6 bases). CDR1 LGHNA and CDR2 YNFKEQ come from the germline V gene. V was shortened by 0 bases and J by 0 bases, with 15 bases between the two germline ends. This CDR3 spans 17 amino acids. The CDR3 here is CASSQDPTGWGSYEQYF. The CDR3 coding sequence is TGTGCCAGCAGCCAAGACCCTACAGGGTGGGGCTCCTACGAGCAGTACTTC.

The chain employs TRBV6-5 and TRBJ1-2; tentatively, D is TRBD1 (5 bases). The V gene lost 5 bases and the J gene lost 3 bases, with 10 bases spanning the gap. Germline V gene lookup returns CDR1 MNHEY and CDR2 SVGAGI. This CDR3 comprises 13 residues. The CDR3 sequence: CASSRTQDYGYTF. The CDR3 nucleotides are TGTGCCAGCAGTAGGACACAGGACTATGGCTACACCTTC.

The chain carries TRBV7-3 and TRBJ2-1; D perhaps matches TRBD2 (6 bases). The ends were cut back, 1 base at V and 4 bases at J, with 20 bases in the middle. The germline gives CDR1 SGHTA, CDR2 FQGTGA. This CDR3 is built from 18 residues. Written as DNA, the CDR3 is TGTGCCAGCAGCTTAAAACCCGCCGGAGCGGGCCAATACAATGAGCAGTTCTTC. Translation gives CASSLKPAGAGQYNEQFF.

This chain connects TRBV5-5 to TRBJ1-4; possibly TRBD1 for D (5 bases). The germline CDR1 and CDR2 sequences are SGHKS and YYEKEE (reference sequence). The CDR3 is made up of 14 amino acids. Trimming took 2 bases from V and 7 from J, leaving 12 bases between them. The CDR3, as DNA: TGTGCCAGCAGCTTTCAGGGATGGGGTGAAAAACTGTTTTTT. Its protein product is CASSFQGWGEKLFF. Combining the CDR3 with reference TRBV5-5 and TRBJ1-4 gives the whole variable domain DAGVTQSPTHLIKTRGQQVTLRCSPISGHKSVSWYQQVLGQGPQFIFQYYEKEERGRGNFPDRFSARQFPNYSSELNVNALLLGDSALYLCASSFQGWGEKLFFGSGTQLSVL.

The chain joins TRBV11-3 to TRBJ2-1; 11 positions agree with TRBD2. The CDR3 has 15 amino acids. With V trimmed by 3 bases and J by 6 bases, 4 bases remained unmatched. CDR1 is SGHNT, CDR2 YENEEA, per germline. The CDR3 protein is CASSLGSGGANEQFF. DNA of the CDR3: TGTGCCAGCAGCTTGGGTAGCGGGGGGGCCAATGAGCAGTTCTTC.

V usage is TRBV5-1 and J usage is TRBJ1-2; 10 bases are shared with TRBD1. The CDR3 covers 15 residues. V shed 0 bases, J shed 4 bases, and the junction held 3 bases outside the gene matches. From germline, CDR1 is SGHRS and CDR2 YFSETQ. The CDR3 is CASSLGDRGTYGYTF. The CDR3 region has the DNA TGCGCCAGCAGCTTGGGGGACAGGGGTACCTATGGCTACACCTTC.

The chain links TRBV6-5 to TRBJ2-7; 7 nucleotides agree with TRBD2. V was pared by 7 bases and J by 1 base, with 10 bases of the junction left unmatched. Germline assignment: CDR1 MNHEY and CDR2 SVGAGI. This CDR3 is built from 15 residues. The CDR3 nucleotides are TGTGCCAGCACTATGGGGGGGACGGGGTCCTACGAGCAGTACTTC. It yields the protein CASTMGGTGSYEQYF.

This CDR3 reads CASSKSQGQRYSNQPQHF. The CDR3 nucleotides read TGTGCCAGCAGCAAAAGCCAGGGGCAGAGGTATAGCAATCAGCCCCAGCATTTT. The chain uses TRBV21-1 and TRBJ1-5; the table calls TRBD1, which could not be checked here. TRBV21-1 is listed as a pseudogene. This CDR3 contains 18 residues.

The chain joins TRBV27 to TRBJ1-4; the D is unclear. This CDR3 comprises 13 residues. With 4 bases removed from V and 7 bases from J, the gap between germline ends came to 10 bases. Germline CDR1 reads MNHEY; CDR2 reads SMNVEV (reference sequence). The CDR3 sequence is CASSSRFSEKLFF. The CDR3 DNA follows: TGTGCCAGCAGTTCCCGATTTAGTGAAAAACTGTTTTTT.

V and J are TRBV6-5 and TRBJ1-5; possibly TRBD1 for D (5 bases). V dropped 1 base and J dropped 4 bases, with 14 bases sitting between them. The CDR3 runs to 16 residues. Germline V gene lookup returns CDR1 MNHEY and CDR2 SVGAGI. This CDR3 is CASSYYPRVENQPQHF. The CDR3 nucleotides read TGTGCCAGCAGTTACTACCCCAGGGTGGAGAATCAGCCCCAGCATTTT.

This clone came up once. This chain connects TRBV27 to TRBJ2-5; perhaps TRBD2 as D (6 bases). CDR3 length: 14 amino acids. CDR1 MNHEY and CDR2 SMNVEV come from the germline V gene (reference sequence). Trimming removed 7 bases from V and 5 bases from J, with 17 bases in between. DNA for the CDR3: TGTGCCAGCAAGATCACGGGGGTCACGGAGACCCAGTACTTC. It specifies CASKITGVTETQYF.

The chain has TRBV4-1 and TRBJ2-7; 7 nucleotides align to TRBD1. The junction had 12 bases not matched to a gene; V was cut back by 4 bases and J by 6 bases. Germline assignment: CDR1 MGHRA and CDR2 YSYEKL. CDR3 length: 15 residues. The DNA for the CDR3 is TGCGCCAGCAGCCGCAGAGACAGGGAAGTGGTCGAGCAGTACTTC. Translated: CASSRRDREVVEQYF.

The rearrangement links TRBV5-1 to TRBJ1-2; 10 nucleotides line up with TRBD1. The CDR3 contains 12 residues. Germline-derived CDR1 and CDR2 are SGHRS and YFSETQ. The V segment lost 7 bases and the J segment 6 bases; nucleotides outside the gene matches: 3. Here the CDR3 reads CASRQGANGYTF. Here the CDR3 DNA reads TGCGCCAGCCGACAGGGGGCGAATGGCTACACCTTC. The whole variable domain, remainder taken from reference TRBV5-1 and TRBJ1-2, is KAGVTQTPRYLIKTRGQQVTLSCSPISGHRSVSWYQQTPGQGLQFLFEYFSETQRNKGNFPGRFSGRQFSNSRSEMNVSTLELGDSALYLCASRQGANGYTFGSGTRLTVV.

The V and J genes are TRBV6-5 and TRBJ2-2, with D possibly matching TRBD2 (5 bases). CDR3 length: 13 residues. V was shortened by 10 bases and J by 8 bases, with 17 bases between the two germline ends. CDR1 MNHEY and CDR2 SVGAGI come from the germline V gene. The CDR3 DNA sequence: TGTGCCACCCGCGAGCTCCTAGCTGGGGAGCTGTTTTTT. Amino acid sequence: CATRELLAGELFF.

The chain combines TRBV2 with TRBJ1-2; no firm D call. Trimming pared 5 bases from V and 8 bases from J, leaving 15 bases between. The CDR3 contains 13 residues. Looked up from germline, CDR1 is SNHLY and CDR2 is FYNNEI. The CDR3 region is CASSWRSADGYTF. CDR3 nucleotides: TGTGCCAGCAGTTGGAGGAGCGCGGACGGCTACACCTTC.

CDR3: CASSIQQGVGGYTF. The CDR3 nucleotides read TGTGCCAGTAGTATACAACAGGGAGTAGGTGGCTACACCTTC. The J gene is TRBJ1-2, the V gene TRBV19; D perhaps matches TRBD1 (6 bases). The V gene's germline CDR1 is LNHDA and CDR2 SQIVND (reference sequence). CDR3 length: 14 amino acids. Trimming pared 2 bases from V and 7 bases from J, leaving 14 bases between.

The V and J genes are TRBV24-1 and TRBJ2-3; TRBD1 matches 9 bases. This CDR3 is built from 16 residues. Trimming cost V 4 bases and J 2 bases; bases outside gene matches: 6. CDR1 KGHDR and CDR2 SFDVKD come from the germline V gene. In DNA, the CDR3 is TGTGCCACCAGTGACCCAGGACAGGGGAACACAGATACGCAGTATTTT. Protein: CATSDPGQGNTDTQYF.

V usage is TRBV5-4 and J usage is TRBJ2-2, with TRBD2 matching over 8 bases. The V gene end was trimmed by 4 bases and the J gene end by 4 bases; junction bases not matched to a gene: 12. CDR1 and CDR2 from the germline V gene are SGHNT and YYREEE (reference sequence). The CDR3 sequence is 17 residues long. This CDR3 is CASSPRTGGARTGELFF. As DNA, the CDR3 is TGTGCCAGCAGCCCCCGCACCGGGGGGGCGCGCACCGGGGAGCTGTTTTTT.

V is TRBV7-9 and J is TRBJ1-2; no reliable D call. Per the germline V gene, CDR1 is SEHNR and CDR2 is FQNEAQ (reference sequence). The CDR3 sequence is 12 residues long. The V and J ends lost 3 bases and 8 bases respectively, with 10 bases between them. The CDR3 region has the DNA TGTGCCAGCAGCTTGACGGGGAGAGGCTACACCTTC. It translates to CASSLTGRGYTF. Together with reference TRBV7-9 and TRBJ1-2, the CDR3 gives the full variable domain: DTGVSQNPRHKITKRGQNVTFRCDPISEHNRLYWYRQTLGQGPEFLTYFQNEAQLEKSRLLSDRFSAERPKGSFSTLEIQRTEQGDSAMYLCASSLTGRGYTFGSGTRLTVV.

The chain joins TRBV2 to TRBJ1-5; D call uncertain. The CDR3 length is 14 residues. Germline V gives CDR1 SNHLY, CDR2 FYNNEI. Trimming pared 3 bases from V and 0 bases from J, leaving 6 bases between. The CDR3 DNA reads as TGTGCCAGCAGTGACGTTAATAGCAATCAGCCCCAGCATTTT. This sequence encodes CASSDVNSNQPQHF.

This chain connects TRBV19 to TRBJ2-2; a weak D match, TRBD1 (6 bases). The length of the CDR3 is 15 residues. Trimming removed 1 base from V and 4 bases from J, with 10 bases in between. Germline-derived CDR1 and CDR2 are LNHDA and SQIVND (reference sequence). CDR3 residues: CASSIVRGSTGELFF. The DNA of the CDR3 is TGTGCCAGTAGTATAGTTAGGGGGAGCACCGGGGAGCTGTTTTTT.